The present entry profiles one TCR beta chain with its context. Its antigen is not known. This specimen belongs to a study of cytomegalovirus exposure and HLA in healthy donors. Amplification used 60 Vbeta primers and 13 Jbeta primers. Profiling relied on immunoSEQ multiplex PCR, and the TCRdb table lists in-frame clones only, not all of them. The sample consists of roughly 250,000 clones, about four fifths of them appearing once. The study, taken as a whole, reports: The likely origin of a cluster of highly shared sequence variants was a sequencing artifact.

The sample taken for sequencing was PBMCs. This TCR came from a woman aged 40 to 50 in good health and CMV-seropositive.

The chain's CDR3 is CASSLGPGSYEQYF. The CDR3 DNA follows: TGTGCCAGCAGCTTAGGCCCGGGTTCCTACGAGCAGTACTTC. V usage is TRBV7-9 and J usage is TRBJ2-7; no clear D. Germline V CDR1 and CDR2: SEHNR, FQNEAQ (reference sequence). The length of the CDR3 is 14 residues. Trimming removed 1 base at V and 1 base at J, with 8 bases between.